Each of the 8 T cell receptor beta chains below was sequenced from the same sample in a study of blood T cells in healthy people across ages (dated by TCRdb to between 2014 and 2016). The library was produced with 5' RACE. Sequencing took place on an Illumina HiSeq 2500. The second PCR ran for roughly 6 to 11 cycles and used a J-beta primer mix along with a sample-barcoded 5' primer. In TCRdb, the public reads were trimmed at Q25 with fastp and aligned with MiXCR, with productive beta chains retained. Each CDR3 protein appears once, grouped with its most common genes and DNA. Within this sample are fewer than 700,000 distinct CDR3 sequences, with 40% to 45% of them counted one time only. The ten largest clones take up 25% to 35% of the sample. Sequencing used blood. These TCRs come from a man older than 75 in good health.

The chain links TRBV11-3 to TRBJ2-4; weak D call: TRBD1 (6 bases). The V end lost 5 bases, the J end lost 1 base, and 15 bases lay between the germline ends. Germline V gene lookup returns CDR1 SGHNT and CDR2 YENEEA. The CDR3 is made up of 16 amino acids. The CDR3 loop reads CASSPGQPGAKNIQYF. For the CDR3, the DNA is TGTGCCAGCAGCCCAGGACAGCCCGGGGCCAAAAACATTCAGTACTTC. The full variable domain, in which reference TRBV11-3 and TRBJ2-4 provide the parts outside the CDR3, is EAGVVQSPRYKIIEKKQPVAFWCNPISGHNTLYWYLQNLGQGPELLIRYENEEAVDDSQLPKDRFSAERLKGVDSTLKIQPAELGDSAVYLCASSPGQPGAKNIQYFGAGTRLSVL.

This rearrangement joins TRBV4-1 to TRBJ1-3; D is perhaps TRBD1 (5 bases). The CDR3 totals 19 residues. Germline CDR1 is MGHRA and CDR2 is YSYEKL. Trimming stripped 1 base from V and 0 bases from J, with 19 bases between. The CDR3 loop reads CASSQVLRPTGRSGNTIYF. As DNA, the CDR3 is TGCGCCAGCAGCCAAGTTCTTCGTCCGACGGGACGCTCTGGAAACACCATATATTTT.

The chain carries TRBV7-9 and TRBJ2-1; D is unclear. Germline CDR1 is SEHNR and CDR2 is FQNEAQ (reference sequence). The CDR3 spans 13 residues. The ends were cut back, 1 base at V and 10 bases at J, with 11 bases in the middle. The chain's CDR3 is CASSLELGYEQFF. The CDR3 DNA follows: TGTGCCAGCAGCTTAGAATTGGGTTACGAGCAGTTCTTC. Using reference TRBV7-9 and TRBJ2-1 for the parts outside the CDR3, the full variable domain is DTGVSQNPRHKITKRGQNVTFRCDPISEHNRLYWYRQTLGQGPEFLTYFQNEAQLEKSRLLSDRFSAERPKGSFSTLEIQRTEQGDSAMYLCASSLELGYEQFFGPGTRLTVL.

This clonotype was observed many times. This could be a read error, since a much larger clone is one nucleotide away. CDR3 amino acids: CASRLNRAGGANEQYF. The DNA for the CDR3 is TGTGCCAGCAGGCTTAATAGGGCAGGGGGCGCGAATGAGCAGTACTTC. This chain links TRBV27 with TRBJ2-5, with 8 bases that match TRBD1. The V and J ends lost 6 bases and 11 bases, in that order; junction bases with no gene match: 20. The CDR3 extends over 16 amino acids. From germline, CDR1 is MNHEY and CDR2 SMNVEV (reference sequence).

This chain uses TRBV12-3 or TRBV12-4 with TRBJ2-7; D is perhaps TRBD1 (7 bases). With 6 bases removed from V and 0 bases from J, the gap between germline ends came to 15 bases. The CDR3 is 15 residues long. CDR3 sequence reads: CASSRPQGGSYEQYF. CDR3 nucleotides: TGTGCCAGCAGCCGACCTCAGGGGGGCTCCTACGAGCAGTACTTC.

The DNA for the CDR3 is TGTGCCATCAGTGGGACAGAAAACATTCAGTACTTC. Residues: CAISGTENIQYF. This sequence joins TRBV10-3 and TRBJ2-4; tentatively, D is TRBD1 (6 bases). Germline lookup yields CDR1 ENHRY and CDR2 SYGVKD. Trimming removed 4 bases from V and 5 bases from J, with 6 bases in between. CDR3 size: 12 residues.

The rearrangement links TRBV20-1 to TRBJ2-5, with 7 bases fitting TRBD2. CDR1 DFQATT and CDR2 SNEGSKA come from the germline V gene (reference sequence). The ends lost 8 bases at V and 5 bases at J; junction bases unmatched: 11. The CDR3 covers 13 residues. The CDR3 loop reads CSRLGGSWETQYF. CDR3 DNA: TGCAGTCGGTTGGGGGGGTCGTGGGAGACCCAGTACTTC.

The J gene is TRBJ2-7, the V gene TRBV6-2 or TRBV6-3; 10 bases are shared with TRBD2. The germline V gene encodes CDR1 MNHEY and CDR2 SVGEGT. J gave up 7 bases and V 2 bases, and 8 bases lay outside the gene matches. CDR3 length equals 15 residues. CDR3 residues: CASSYLTSGSNEQYF. DNA of the CDR3: TGTGCCAGCAGTTACCTGACTAGCGGGTCCAATGAGCAGTACTTC.